These T cell receptor beta chains were read from a single sample in a study of T cells in Graves' hyperthyroidism and ophthalmopathy. MiXCR, applied by TCRdb to the multiplex PCR reads, yields one record per CDR3 protein. The sample lists over 500,000 distinct CDR3 sequences, about 16% seen once, with about 29% in the top ten. Sample: blood. These receptors were obtained from a young woman with Graves' ophthalmopathy. Both conserved end residues are part of each CDR3. Each record gives: CDR3 DNA, CDR3 protein, D gene, J gene, V gene, clone size. A D gene is named only where the DNA matches it firmly. Clone size is not always given. Where it is, it says once, few, many or a class for expanded clones.

CDR3nt: TGCGCCAGCAGCAAGGACAGGGCCGGGGCCAACGTCCTGACTTTC
CDR3aa: CASSKDRAGANVLTF
d_gene: TRBD1
j_gene: TRBJ2-6
v_gene: TRBV5-1
abundance: NA

CDR3nt: TGTGCCAGCGAATCCCAGGGGGTGGAGGGCTACACCTTC
CDR3aa: CASESQGVEGYTF
d_gene: TRBD1
j_gene: TRBJ1-2
v_gene: TRBV25-1
abundance: NA

CDR3nt: TGTGCCAGCAGTCTATCCGGGACGGGGAATTCACCCCTCCACTTT
CDR3aa: CASSLSGTGNSPLHF
d_gene: NA
j_gene: TRBJ1-6
v_gene: TRBV28
abundance: many

CDR3nt: TGCAGTGCCCCATCTAGCGGGAGAGCCTACGAGCAGTACTTC
CDR3aa: CSAPSSGRAYEQYF
d_gene: TRBD2
j_gene: TRBJ2-7
v_gene: TRBV20-1
abundance: many

CDR3nt: TGTGCCAGCAGTGCCCCGGACCGCACAGATACGCAGTATTTT
CDR3aa: CASSAPDRTDTQYF
d_gene: NA
j_gene: TRBJ2-3
v_gene: TRBV12-3/TRBV12-4
abundance: many

CDR3nt: TGCAGCGTTCGGACTAGCGGGAGCTCCTACAATGAGCAGTTCTTC
CDR3aa: CSVRTSGSSYNEQFF
d_gene: TRBD2
j_gene: TRBJ2-1
v_gene: TRBV29-1
abundance: few

CDR3nt: TGTGCCAGCAGCTTAGCGCTTTGGGGTATTGACACTGAAGCTTTCTTT
CDR3aa: CASSLALWGIDTEAFF
d_gene: NA
j_gene: TRBJ1-1
v_gene: TRBV7-9
abundance: NA

CDR3nt: TGTGCCAGCAGCATCTGGACGAGGGGTAATTCACCCCTCCACTTT
CDR3aa: CASSIWTRGNSPLHF
d_gene: NA
j_gene: TRBJ1-6
v_gene: TRBV5-4
abundance: few

CDR3nt: TGTGCCAGCAGCTTATGGGGTCAGGGTCAGCCCCAGCATTTT
CDR3aa: CASSLWGQGQPQHF
d_gene: NA
j_gene: TRBJ1-5
v_gene: TRBV7-2
abundance: NA

CDR3nt: TGTGCCAGCAGTTTACGACAGGGGACAGATACGCAGTATTTT
CDR3aa: CASSLRQGTDTQYF
d_gene: TRBD1
j_gene: TRBJ2-3
v_gene: TRBV28
abundance: many

CDR3nt: TGCGCCAGCAGCCGGCTGACTAGCGGGGTCCCTTGGACGGAGACCCAGTACTTC
CDR3aa: CASSRLTSGVPWTETQYF
d_gene: TRBD2
j_gene: TRBJ2-5
v_gene: TRBV5-1
abundance: few

CDR3nt: TGTGCCAGCACCTGGCTGTCTGGAAACACCATATATTTT
CDR3aa: CASTWLSGNTIYF
d_gene: NA
j_gene: TRBJ1-3
v_gene: TRBV6-1
abundance: once

CDR3nt: TGTGCCAGCAGTTACGAGATCAGCACAGATACGCAGTATTTT
CDR3aa: CASSYEISTDTQYF
d_gene: NA
j_gene: TRBJ2-3
v_gene: TRBV6-2/TRBV6-3
abundance: NA

CDR3nt: TGTGCCAGTAGTATAAGTGGAGCAGATACGCAGTATTTT
CDR3aa: CASSISGADTQYF
d_gene: NA
j_gene: TRBJ2-3
v_gene: TRBV19
abundance: NA

CDR3nt: TGTGCCTGGAGTCCCCCGGGACTCCATAGCTCCTACGAGCAGTACTTC
CDR3aa: CAWSPPGLHSSYEQYF
d_gene: NA
j_gene: TRBJ2-7
v_gene: TRBV30
abundance: many

CDR3nt: TGTGCCAGCTCCCCAGGCGGAGGGTACAATGAGCAGTTCTTC
CDR3aa: CASSPGGGYNEQFF
d_gene: NA
j_gene: TRBJ2-1
v_gene: TRBV18
abundance: many

CDR3nt: TGTGCCAGCAGCCGCCTGTCGGGTGGCGCTTACAATGAGCAGTTCTTC
CDR3aa: CASSRLSGGAYNEQFF
d_gene: NA
j_gene: TRBJ2-1
v_gene: TRBV12-3/TRBV12-4
abundance: many

CDR3nt: TGTGCCACCTCGGCAGTACCGGATAGCACAGATACGCAGTATTTT
CDR3aa: CATSAVPDSTDTQYF
d_gene: NA
j_gene: TRBJ2-3
v_gene: TRBV19
abundance: few

CDR3nt: TGCGCCAGCAGCCAGACAGGGGTCCTCTACGAGCAGTACTTC
CDR3aa: CASSQTGVLYEQYF
d_gene: TRBD1
j_gene: TRBJ2-7
v_gene: TRBV4-1
abundance: NA

CDR3nt: TGCAGTGCTAGAGATCCGGGACTAGCGGGAAATTCCTACGAGCAGTACTTC
CDR3aa: CSARDPGLAGNSYEQYF
d_gene: TRBD2
j_gene: TRBJ2-7
v_gene: TRBV20-1
abundance: few

CDR3nt: TGCGCCAGCAGCCAAGGGCCGGGACAGGGGTACGGGGAGCTGTTTTTT
CDR3aa: CASSQGPGQGYGELFF
d_gene: TRBD1
j_gene: TRBJ2-2
v_gene: TRBV4-3
abundance: few

CDR3nt: TGTGCCAGCAGCCTAGGTGGATCAGATACGCAGTATTTT
CDR3aa: CASSLGGSDTQYF
d_gene: NA
j_gene: TRBJ2-3
v_gene: TRBV3-1
abundance: many

CDR3nt: TGTGCCAGCTACACCGGGACAGCATCCTACAATGAGCAGTTCTTC
CDR3aa: CASYTGTASYNEQFF
d_gene: TRBD1
j_gene: TRBJ2-1
v_gene: TRBV2
abundance: NA

CDR3nt: TGTGCCAGCAGCCGAGCACAACCCTACGAGCAGTACTTC
CDR3aa: CASSRAQPYEQYF
d_gene: NA
j_gene: TRBJ2-7
v_gene: TRBV3-1
abundance: many

CDR3nt: TGTGCCAGCAGAAGACTAGCGGGAGCTGTTGAGCAGTTCTTC
CDR3aa: CASRRLAGAVEQFF
d_gene: TRBD2
j_gene: TRBJ2-1
v_gene: TRBV6-2/TRBV6-3
abundance: many

CDR3nt: TGTGCCATCAGAGAACAGGGAGTTCTTGCACCCCTCCACTTT
CDR3aa: CAIREQGVLAPLHF
d_gene: NA
j_gene: TRBJ1-6
v_gene: TRBV28
abundance: few

CDR3nt: TGCGCCAGCAGCCAAGAGCCAGGGATCGACGAGCAGTACTTC
CDR3aa: CASSQEPGIDEQYF
d_gene: NA
j_gene: TRBJ2-7
v_gene: TRBV4-3
abundance: NA

CDR3nt: TGTGCCAGTAGTCTACGATCGGGTGGCTACACCTTC
CDR3aa: CASSLRSGGYTF
d_gene: NA
j_gene: TRBJ1-2
v_gene: TRBV19
abundance: NA

CDR3nt: TGTGCCAGCAGTGAAAACAGTGCGAGCCGGGGACAGCAGTACTTC
CDR3aa: CASSENSASRGQQYF
d_gene: NA
j_gene: TRBJ2-7
v_gene: TRBV28
abundance: many

CDR3nt: TGTGCCAGTACCCTCGGCGAAACAACTAATGAAAAACTGTTTTTT
CDR3aa: CASTLGETTNEKLFF
d_gene: NA
j_gene: TRBJ1-4
v_gene: TRBV19
abundance: few

CDR3nt: TGTGCCAGCAGCCCCTCCCGGGCCTCTGGGGCCAACGTCCTGACTTTC
CDR3aa: CASSPSRASGANVLTF
d_gene: NA
j_gene: TRBJ2-6
v_gene: TRBV7-2
abundance: NA

CDR3nt: TGTGCCAGCAGTTGGCAGCCATACAATGAGCAGTTCTTC
CDR3aa: CASSWQPYNEQFF
d_gene: NA
j_gene: TRBJ2-1
v_gene: TRBV11-2
abundance: many

CDR3nt: TGCAGTGCTAGTGAGCAGGACGGCGAAAAACTGTTTTTT
CDR3aa: CSASEQDGEKLFF
d_gene: NA
j_gene: TRBJ1-4
v_gene: TRBV20-1
abundance: NA

CDR3nt: TGTGCCAGCAATTTATCTGGACAGGCCACCGGGGAGCTGTTTTTT
CDR3aa: CASNLSGQATGELFF
d_gene: TRBD1
j_gene: TRBJ2-2
v_gene: TRBV28
abundance: NA

CDR3nt: TGTGCCAGCAGCTTAGAGGGGTCATACAGCGGGAAGGGAAATGAGCAGTTCTTC
CDR3aa: CASSLEGSYSGKGNEQFF
d_gene: TRBD2
j_gene: TRBJ2-1
v_gene: TRBV11-3
abundance: many

CDR3nt: TGTGCCAGCAGTCGGACTAGCGGGAGTATATACGAGCAGTACTTC
CDR3aa: CASSRTSGSIYEQYF
d_gene: TRBD2
j_gene: TRBJ2-7
v_gene: TRBV28
abundance: many

CDR3nt: TGTGCCAGCAGTTTTTCTTTGTCGCCACGCGAAGGGACACTTTACACCGGGGAGCTGTTTTTT
CDR3aa: CASSFSLSPREGTLYTGELFF
d_gene: NA
j_gene: TRBJ2-2
v_gene: TRBV12-3/TRBV12-4
abundance: once

CDR3nt: TGCGCCAGCAGCCAAGTCCTAGGAGGGAGGGACTACAATGAGCAGTTCTTC
CDR3aa: CASSQVLGGRDYNEQFF
d_gene: TRBD2
j_gene: TRBJ2-1
v_gene: TRBV4-1
abundance: few

CDR3nt: TGTGCCAGCAGTGGGTCCGGGACAGCTTCCTACGAGCAGTACTTC
CDR3aa: CASSGSGTASYEQYF
d_gene: TRBD1
j_gene: TRBJ2-7
v_gene: TRBV28
abundance: many

CDR3nt: TGTGCCACCAGTGACGGCCGAGTAAACACCGGGGAGCTGTTTTTT
CDR3aa: CATSDGRVNTGELFF
d_gene: NA
j_gene: TRBJ2-2
v_gene: TRBV24-1
abundance: few

CDR3nt: TGTGCCAGCAGTTTCATATCTTATAGCGGGAGGGAAGAGGATACGCAGTATTTT
CDR3aa: CASSFISYSGREEDTQYF
d_gene: TRBD2
j_gene: TRBJ2-3
v_gene: TRBV27
abundance: NA

CDR3nt: TGCAGTGCTAGAGATCGAGTTAGCGGGAGCACAGATACGCAGTATTTT
CDR3aa: CSARDRVSGSTDTQYF
d_gene: TRBD2
j_gene: TRBJ2-3
v_gene: TRBV20-1
abundance: many

CDR3nt: TGTGCCAGCAGCCTACAGGGGACAAGCACAGATACGCAGTATTTT
CDR3aa: CASSLQGTSTDTQYF
d_gene: TRBD1
j_gene: TRBJ2-3
v_gene: TRBV7-3
abundance: many

CDR3nt: TGCGCCAGCAGTGACGGGACAGGGAACACTGAAGCTTTCTTT
CDR3aa: CASSDGTGNTEAFF
d_gene: TRBD1
j_gene: TRBJ1-1
v_gene: TRBV10-1
abundance: NA

CDR3nt: TGCAGTGCTAGGGAGCCTTCCTACAATGAGCAGTTCTTC
CDR3aa: CSAREPSYNEQFF
d_gene: NA
j_gene: TRBJ2-1
v_gene: TRBV20-1
abundance: many

CDR3nt: TGTGCCAGCAGCTTACAGGACCGAAACTTCTATGGCTACACCTTC
CDR3aa: CASSLQDRNFYGYTF
d_gene: NA
j_gene: TRBJ1-2
v_gene: TRBV11-2
abundance: many

CDR3nt: TGTGCCAGCAGGGAGCCCACAGATACGCAGTATTTT
CDR3aa: CASREPTDTQYF
d_gene: NA
j_gene: TRBJ2-3
v_gene: TRBV28
abundance: many

CDR3nt: TGTGCCAGCAGTTCGCAGGGCGATGTCAATGAGCAGTTCTTC
CDR3aa: CASSSQGDVNEQFF
d_gene: NA
j_gene: TRBJ2-1
v_gene: TRBV28
abundance: many

CDR3nt: TGTGCCAGCAGCACGGACTACACCGGGGAGCTGTTTTTT
CDR3aa: CASSTDYTGELFF
d_gene: NA
j_gene: TRBJ2-2
v_gene: TRBV11-2
abundance: NA

CDR3nt: TGCAGCGGGTACGGGACTAGCGGCCCGAATGAGCAGTTCTTC
CDR3aa: CSGYGTSGPNEQFF
d_gene: TRBD2
j_gene: TRBJ2-1
v_gene: TRBV29-1
abundance: many

CDR3nt: TGTGTCAGCAGTGGTCGGGCGGGGACTGAAGCTTTCTTT
CDR3aa: CVSSGRAGTEAFF
d_gene: NA
j_gene: TRBJ1-1
v_gene: TRBV2
abundance: NA

CDR3nt: TGTGCCAGCAGGATGCTAGCGCGAGGATCAGATACGCAGTATTTT
CDR3aa: CASRMLARGSDTQYF
d_gene: NA
j_gene: TRBJ2-3
v_gene: TRBV5-4
abundance: few

CDR3nt: TGTGCCAGCAGGTACAGGGGAAATGAGCAGTTCTTC
CDR3aa: CASRYRGNEQFF
d_gene: TRBD1
j_gene: TRBJ2-1
v_gene: TRBV12-3/TRBV12-4
abundance: many

CDR3nt: TGTGCCAGCTCACAAACCCTCGGACAGAAAGCTGAAGCTTTCTTT
CDR3aa: CASSQTLGQKAEAFF
d_gene: NA
j_gene: TRBJ1-1
v_gene: TRBV18
abundance: many

CDR3nt: TGTGCCAGCAGTTTAGCGCTGGGGGGCCTTAACACCGGGGAGCTGTTTTTT
CDR3aa: CASSLALGGLNTGELFF
d_gene: NA
j_gene: TRBJ2-2
v_gene: TRBV12-3/TRBV12-4
abundance: few

CDR3nt: TGCAGTGCTTTCCCCGAAACTAGCGGACACCACAATGAGCAGTACTTC
CDR3aa: CSAFPETSGHHNEQYF
d_gene: TRBD2
j_gene: TRBJ2-7
v_gene: TRBV20-1
abundance: NA

CDR3nt: TGTGCCACCAGCAGATCTGGGACAGGGGGCCATACAGATACGCAGTATTTT
CDR3aa: CATSRSGTGGHTDTQYF
d_gene: TRBD1
j_gene: TRBJ2-3
v_gene: TRBV15
abundance: few